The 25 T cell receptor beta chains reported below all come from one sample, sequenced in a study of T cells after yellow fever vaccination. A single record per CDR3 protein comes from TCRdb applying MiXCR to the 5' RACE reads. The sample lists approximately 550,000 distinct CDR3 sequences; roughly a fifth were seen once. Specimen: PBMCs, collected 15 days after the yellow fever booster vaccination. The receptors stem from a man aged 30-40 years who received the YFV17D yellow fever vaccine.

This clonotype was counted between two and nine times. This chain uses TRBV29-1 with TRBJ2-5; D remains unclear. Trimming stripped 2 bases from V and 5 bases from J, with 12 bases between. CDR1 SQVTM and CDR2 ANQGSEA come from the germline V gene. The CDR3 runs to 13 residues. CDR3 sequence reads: CSVESPGIETQYF. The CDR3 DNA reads TGCAGCGTTGAAAGCCCGGGTATCGAGACCCAGTACTTC.

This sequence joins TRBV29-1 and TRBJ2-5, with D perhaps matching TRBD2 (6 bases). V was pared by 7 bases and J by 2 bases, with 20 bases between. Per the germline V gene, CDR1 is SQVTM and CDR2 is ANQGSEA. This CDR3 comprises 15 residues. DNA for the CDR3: TGCAGCGGGGTCCCCTTTAGCGGCCCTCAAGAGACCCAGTACTTC. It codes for CSGVPFSGPQETQYF.

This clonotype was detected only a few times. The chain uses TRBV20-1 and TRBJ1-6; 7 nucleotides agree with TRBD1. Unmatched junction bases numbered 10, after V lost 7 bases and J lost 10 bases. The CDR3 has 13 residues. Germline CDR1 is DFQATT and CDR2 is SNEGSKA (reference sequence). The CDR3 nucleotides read TGCAGTGGAACGGACAGGAGGGAGTCACCCCTCCACTTT. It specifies CSGTDRRESPLHF.

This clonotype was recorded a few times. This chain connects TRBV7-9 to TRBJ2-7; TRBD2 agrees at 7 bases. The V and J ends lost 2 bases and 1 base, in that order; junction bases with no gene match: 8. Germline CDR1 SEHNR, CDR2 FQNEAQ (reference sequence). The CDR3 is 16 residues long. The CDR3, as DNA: TGTGCCAGCAGCTTAAGCGGCGGGAGCGGGTCCTACGAGCAGTACTTC. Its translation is CASSLSGGSGSYEQYF.

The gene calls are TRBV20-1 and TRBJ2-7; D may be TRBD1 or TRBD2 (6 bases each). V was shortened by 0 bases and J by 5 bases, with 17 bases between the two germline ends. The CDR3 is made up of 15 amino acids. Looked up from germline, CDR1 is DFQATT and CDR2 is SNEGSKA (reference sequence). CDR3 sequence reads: CSARDGAGGPNEQYF. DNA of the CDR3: TGCAGTGCTAGAGATGGGGCCGGGGGCCCCAACGAGCAGTACTTC.

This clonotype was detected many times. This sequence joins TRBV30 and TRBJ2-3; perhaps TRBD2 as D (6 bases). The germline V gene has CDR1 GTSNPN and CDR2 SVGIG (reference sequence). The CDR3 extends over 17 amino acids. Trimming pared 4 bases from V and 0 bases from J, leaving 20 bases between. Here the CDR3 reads CAWMRGRDGLSTDTQYF. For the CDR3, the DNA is TGTGCCTGGATGCGGGGCCGGGACGGGTTGAGCACAGATACGCAGTATTTT.

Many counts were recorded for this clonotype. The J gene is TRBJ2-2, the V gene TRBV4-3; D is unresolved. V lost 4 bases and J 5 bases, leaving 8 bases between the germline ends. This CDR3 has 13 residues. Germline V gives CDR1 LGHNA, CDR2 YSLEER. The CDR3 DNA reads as TGCGCCAGCAGCCCACGAGTAACCGGGGAGCTGTTTTTT. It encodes CASSPRVTGELFF.

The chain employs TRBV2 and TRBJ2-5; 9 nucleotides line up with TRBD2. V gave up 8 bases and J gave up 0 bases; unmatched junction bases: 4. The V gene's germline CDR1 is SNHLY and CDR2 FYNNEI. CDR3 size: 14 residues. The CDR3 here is CASGLAGHQETQYF. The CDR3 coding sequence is TGTGCCAGCGGTCTAGCGGGACACCAAGAGACCCAGTACTTC.

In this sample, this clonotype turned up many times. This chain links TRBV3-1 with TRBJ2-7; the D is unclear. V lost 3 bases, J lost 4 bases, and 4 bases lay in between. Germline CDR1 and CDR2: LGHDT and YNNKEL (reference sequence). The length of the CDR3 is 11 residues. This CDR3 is CASSHAYEQYF. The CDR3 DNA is TGTGCCAGCAGCCATGCTTACGAGCAGTACTTC.

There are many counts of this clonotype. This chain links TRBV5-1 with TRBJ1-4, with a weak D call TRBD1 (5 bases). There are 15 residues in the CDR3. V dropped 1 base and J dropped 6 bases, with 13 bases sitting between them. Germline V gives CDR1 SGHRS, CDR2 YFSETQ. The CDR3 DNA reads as TGCGCCAGCAGCTTGACGGGGGACGACTATGAAAAACTGTTTTTT. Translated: CASSLTGDDYEKLFF.

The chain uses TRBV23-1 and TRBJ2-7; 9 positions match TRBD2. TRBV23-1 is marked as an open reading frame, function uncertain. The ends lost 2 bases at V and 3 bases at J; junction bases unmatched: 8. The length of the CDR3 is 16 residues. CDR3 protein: CASSQGKLAGNYEQYF. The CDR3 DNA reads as TGCGCCAGCAGTCAAGGAAAGCTAGCGGGAAACTACGAGCAGTACTTC.

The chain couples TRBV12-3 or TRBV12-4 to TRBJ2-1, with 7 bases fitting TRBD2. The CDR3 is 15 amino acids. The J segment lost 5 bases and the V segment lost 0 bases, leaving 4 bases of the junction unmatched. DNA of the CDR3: TGTGCCAGCAGTTTAGCGGGAGGGCCCCACAATGAGCAGTTCTTC. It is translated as CASSLAGGPHNEQFF.

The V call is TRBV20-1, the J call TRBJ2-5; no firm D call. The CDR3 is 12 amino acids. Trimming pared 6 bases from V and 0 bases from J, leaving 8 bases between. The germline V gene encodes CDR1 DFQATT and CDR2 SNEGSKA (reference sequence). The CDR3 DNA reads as TGCAGTGCACCCGACGACCAAGAGACCCAGTACTTC. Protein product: CSAPDDQETQYF.

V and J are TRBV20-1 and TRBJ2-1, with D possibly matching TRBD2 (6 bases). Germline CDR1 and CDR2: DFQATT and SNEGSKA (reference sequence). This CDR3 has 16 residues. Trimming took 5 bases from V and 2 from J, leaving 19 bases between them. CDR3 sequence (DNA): TGCAGTGCTCCAAGCAAACACGGGGGAACCTACAATGAGCAGTTCTTC. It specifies CSAPSKHGGTYNEQFF.

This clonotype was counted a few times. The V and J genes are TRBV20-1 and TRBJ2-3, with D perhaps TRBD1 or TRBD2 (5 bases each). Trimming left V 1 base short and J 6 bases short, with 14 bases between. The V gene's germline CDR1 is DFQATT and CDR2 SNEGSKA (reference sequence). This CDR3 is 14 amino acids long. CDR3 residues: CSARVGPHRDTQYF. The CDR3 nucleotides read TGCAGTGCTAGAGTGGGACCCCATAGGGATACGCAGTATTTT.

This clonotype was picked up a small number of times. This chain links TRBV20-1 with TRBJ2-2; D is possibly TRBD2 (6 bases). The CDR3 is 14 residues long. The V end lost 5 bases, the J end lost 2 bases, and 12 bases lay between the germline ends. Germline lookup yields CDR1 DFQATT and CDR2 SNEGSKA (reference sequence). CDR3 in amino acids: CSASGGINTGELFF. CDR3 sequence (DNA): TGCAGTGCTTCGGGCGGGATAAACACCGGGGAGCTGTTTTTT.

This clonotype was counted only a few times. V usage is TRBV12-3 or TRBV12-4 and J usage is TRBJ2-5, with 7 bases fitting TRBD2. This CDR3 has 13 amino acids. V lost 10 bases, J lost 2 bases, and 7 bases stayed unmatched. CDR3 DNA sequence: TGTGCCACTAAAGCGGGAAGACAAGAGACCCAGTACTTC. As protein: CATKAGRQETQYF.

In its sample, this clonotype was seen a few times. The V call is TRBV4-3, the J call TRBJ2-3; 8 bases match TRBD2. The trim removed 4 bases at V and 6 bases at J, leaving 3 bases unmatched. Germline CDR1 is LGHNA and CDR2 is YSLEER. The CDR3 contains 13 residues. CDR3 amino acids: CASSRGLADTQYF. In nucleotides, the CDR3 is TGCGCCAGCAGCCGCGGACTAGCTGATACGCAGTATTTT.

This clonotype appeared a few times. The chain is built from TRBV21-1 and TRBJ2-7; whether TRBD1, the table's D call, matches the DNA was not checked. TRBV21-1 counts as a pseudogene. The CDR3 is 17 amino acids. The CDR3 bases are TGTGCCAGCAGCAAAGTGTTAGGGACCGTCGTCCCCTACGAGCAGTACTTC. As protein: CASSKVLGTVVPYEQYF.

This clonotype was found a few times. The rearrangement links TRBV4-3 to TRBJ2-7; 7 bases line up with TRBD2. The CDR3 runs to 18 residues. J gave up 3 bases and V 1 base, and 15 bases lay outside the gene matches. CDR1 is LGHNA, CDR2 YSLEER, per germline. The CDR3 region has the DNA TGCGCCAGCAGCCAAGGCACGATCCGGGACTACCAACTCTACGAGCAGTACTTC. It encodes CASSQGTIRDYQLYEQYF.

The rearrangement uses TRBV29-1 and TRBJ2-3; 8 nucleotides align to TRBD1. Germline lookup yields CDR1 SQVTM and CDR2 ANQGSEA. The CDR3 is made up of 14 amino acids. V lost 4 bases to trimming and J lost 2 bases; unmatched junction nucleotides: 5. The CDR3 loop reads CSVGGQGNTDTQYF. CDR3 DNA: TGCAGCGTTGGCGGACAGGGAAACACAGATACGCAGTATTTT.

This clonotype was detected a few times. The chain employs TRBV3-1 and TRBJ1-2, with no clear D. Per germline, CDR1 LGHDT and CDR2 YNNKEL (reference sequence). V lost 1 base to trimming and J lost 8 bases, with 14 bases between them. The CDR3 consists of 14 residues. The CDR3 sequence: CASSQAKVQLGYTF. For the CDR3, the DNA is TGTGCCAGCAGCCAAGCTAAAGTCCAACTAGGCTACACCTTC.

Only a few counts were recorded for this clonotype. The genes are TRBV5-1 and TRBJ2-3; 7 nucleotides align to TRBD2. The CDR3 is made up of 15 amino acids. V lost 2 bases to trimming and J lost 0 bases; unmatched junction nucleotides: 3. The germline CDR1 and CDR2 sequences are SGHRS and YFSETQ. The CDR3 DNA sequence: TGCGCCAGCAGCTTCATGCGGGAGAGCACAGATACGCAGTATTTT. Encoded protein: CASSFMRESTDTQYF.

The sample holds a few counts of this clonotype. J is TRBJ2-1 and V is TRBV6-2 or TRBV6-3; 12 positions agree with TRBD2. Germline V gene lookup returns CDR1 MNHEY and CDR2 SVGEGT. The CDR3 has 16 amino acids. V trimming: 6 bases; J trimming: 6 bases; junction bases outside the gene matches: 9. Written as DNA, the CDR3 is TGTGCCAGCAGCTCTAGCGGGAGGGGGGGCTTCAATGAGCAGTTCTTC. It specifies CASSSSGRGGFNEQFF.

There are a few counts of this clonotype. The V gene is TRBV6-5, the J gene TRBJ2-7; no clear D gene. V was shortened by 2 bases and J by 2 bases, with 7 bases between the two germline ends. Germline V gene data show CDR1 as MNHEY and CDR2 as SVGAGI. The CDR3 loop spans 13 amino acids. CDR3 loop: CASSYGITYEQYF. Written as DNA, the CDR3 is TGTGCCAGCAGTTACGGGATTACCTACGAGCAGTACTTC.